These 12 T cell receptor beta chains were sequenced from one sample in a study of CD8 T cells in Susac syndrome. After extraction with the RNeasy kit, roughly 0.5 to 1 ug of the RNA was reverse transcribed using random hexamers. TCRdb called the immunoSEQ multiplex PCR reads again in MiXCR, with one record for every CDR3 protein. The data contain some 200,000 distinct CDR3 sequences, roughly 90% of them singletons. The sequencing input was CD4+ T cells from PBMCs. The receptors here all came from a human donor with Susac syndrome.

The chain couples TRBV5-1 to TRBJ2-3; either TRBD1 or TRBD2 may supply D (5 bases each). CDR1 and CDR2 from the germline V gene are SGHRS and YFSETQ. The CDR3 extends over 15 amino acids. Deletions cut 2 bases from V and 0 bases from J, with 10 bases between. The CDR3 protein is CASSLSGDSTDTQYF. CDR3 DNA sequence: TGCGCCAGCAGCTTAAGTGGGGACAGCACAGATACGCAGTATTTT.

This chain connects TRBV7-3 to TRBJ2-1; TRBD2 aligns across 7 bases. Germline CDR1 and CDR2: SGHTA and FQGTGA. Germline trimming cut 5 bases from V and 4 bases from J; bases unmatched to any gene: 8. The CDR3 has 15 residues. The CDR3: CASSPGEGRYNEQFF. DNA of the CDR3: TGTGCCAGCAGCCCCGGGGAGGGAAGGTACAATGAGCAGTTCTTC.

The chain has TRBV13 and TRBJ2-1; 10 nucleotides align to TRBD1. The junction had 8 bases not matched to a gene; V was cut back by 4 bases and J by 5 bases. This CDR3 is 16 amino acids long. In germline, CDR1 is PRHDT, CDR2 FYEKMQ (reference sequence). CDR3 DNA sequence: TGTGCCAGCAGCTCTCATTGGACAGGGGGGGACAATGAGCAGTTCTTC. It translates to CASSSHWTGGDNEQFF.

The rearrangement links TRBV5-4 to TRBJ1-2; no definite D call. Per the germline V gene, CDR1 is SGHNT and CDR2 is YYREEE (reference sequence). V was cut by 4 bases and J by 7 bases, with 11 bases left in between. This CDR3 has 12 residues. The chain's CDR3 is CASSLLRGGYTF. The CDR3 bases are TGTGCCAGCAGCCTGTTGAGAGGTGGCTACACCTTC.

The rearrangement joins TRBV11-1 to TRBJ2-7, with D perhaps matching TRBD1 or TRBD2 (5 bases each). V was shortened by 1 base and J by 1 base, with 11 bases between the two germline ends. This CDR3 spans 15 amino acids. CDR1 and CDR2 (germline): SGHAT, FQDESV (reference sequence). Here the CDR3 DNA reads TGTGCCAGCAGCTTAGACAAGGGACGATCCTACGAGCAGTACTTC. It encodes CASSLDKGRSYEQYF.

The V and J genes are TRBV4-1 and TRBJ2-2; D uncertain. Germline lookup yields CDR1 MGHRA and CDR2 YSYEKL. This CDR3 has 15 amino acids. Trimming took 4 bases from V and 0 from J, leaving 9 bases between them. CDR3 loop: CASSLLGSNTGELFF. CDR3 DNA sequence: TGCGCCAGCAGCCTTCTCGGGTCGAACACCGGGGAGCTGTTTTTT.

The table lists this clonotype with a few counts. The CDR3 DNA follows: TGTGCCAGCAGGGGACTAGCGGGGGGTTACGAGCAGTACTTC. It specifies CASRGLAGGYEQYF. The V call is TRBV2, the J call TRBJ2-7; 15 bases are shared with TRBD2. Germline values: CDR1 SNHLY, CDR2 FYNNEI. The length of the CDR3 is 14 residues. V trimming: 6 bases; J trimming: 4 bases; junction bases outside the gene matches: 1.

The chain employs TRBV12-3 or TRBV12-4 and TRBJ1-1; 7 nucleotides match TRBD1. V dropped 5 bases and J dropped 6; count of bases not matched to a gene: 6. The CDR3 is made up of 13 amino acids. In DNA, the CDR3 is TGTGCCAGCAGTGAGACAGGGTGGGCTGAAGCTTTCTTT. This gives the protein CASSETGWAEAFF.

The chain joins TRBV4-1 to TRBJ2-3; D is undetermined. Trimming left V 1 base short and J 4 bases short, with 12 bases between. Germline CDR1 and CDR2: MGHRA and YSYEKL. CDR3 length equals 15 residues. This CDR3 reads CASSQVYRLSDTQYF. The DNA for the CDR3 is TGCGCCAGCAGCCAAGTCTATAGACTGTCAGATACGCAGTATTTT.

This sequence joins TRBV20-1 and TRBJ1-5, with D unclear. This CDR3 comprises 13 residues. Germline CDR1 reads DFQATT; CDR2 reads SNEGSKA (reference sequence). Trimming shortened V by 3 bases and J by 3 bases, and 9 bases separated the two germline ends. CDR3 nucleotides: TGCAGTGCTAGGGCGGACCTCAATCAGCCCCAGCATTTT. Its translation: CSARADLNQPQHF.

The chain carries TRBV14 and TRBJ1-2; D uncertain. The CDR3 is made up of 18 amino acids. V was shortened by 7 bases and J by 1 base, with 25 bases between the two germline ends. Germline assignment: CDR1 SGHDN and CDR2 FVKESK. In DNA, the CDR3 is TGTGCCAGCACTTTCCAAAATGGTGGACCGAATTTTAACTATGGCTACACCTTC. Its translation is CASTFQNGGPNFNYGYTF.

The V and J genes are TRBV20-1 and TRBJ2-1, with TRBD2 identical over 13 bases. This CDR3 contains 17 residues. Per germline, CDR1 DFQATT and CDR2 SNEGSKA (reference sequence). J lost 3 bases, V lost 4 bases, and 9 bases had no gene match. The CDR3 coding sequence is TGCAGTGCTACAAGGGGACTAGCGGGGTCCTACTACAATGAGCAGTTCTTC. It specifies CSATRGLAGSYYNEQFF.